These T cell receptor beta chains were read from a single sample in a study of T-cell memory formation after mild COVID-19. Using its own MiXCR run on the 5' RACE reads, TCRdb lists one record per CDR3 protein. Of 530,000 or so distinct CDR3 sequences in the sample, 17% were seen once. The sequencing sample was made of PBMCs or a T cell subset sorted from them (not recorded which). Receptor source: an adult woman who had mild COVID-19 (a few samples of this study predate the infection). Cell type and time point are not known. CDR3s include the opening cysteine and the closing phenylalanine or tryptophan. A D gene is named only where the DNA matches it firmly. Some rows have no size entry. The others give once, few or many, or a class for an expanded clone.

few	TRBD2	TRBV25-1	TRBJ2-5	TGTGCCGGCGGGGGAGAAGAGACCCAGTACTTC	CAGGGEETQYF
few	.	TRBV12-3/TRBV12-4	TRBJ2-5	TGTGCCAGCAGCTACCAGACAGTACAAGAGACCCAGTACTTC	CASSYQTVQETQYF
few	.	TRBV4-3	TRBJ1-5	TGCGCCAGCAGCCGGGGCCATGATCAGCCCCAGCATTTT	CASSRGHDQPQHF
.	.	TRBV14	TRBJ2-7	TGTGCCAGCAGCCCGAAGGGGTATTCCTCCTACGAGCAGTACTTC	CASSPKGYSSYEQYF
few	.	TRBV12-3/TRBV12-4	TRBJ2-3	TGTGCCAGCAGTTTAAGGGTCTCAGATACGCAGTATTTT	CASSLRVSDTQYF
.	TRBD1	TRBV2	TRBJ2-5	TGTGCCAGCAGTGAGCGACAGGGGATGGAGACCCAGTACTTC	CASSERQGMETQYF
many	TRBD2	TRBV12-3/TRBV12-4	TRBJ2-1	TGTGCCAGCAGTTTAATGGCGGGGAGGGGCAATGAGCAGTTCTTC	CASSLMAGRGNEQFF
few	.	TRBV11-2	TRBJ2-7	TGTGCCAGCAGCTTTGAGACATTTCCTTACGAGCAGTACTTC	CASSFETFPYEQYF
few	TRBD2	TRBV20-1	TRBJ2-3	TGCAGTGCTCGGGACGCGGGGGGGGCAGATACGCAGTATTTT	CSARDAGGADTQYF
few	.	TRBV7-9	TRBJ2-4	TGTGCCAGCACCCCCGGGGTCAACACTTTCTCCCAACAGGACATTCAGTACTTC	CASTPGVNTFSQQDIQYF
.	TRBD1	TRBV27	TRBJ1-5	TGTGCCAGCAGTAGAGGACAGGGGGCGAGAGGCAATCAGCCCCAGCATTTT	CASSRGQGARGNQPQHF
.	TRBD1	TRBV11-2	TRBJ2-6	TGTGCCAGCAGCTTTGCAAGAGGCCGGACAGGGACTGGGGCCAACGTCCTGACTTTC	CASSFARGRTGTGANVLTF